The entry that follows covers one TCR beta chain sequence. CDR3 length: 10 residues. V was pared by 7 bases and J by 6 bases, with 4 bases between. Germline CDR1 is MNHEY and CDR2 is SVGAGI. The sample is drawn from a study of OX40 agonist ivuxolimab in advanced cancers. Study details: The study gave patients intravenous ivuxolimab at 0.01 to 10 mg/kg every 2 weeks. Three patients responded partially, comprising one with hepatocellular carcinoma and two with cutaneous melanoma.

The data were produced by immunoSEQ multiplex PCR, yet TCRdb's version contains in-frame clones alone and is incomplete. The repertoire has approximately 71,000 clones, roughly 89% of them found once; the top ten carry around 0.75%. The chain combines TRBV6-5 with TRBJ1-3; D is ambiguous. The receptor was derived from an adult with an advanced solid tumor such as melanoma, head and neck, liver or kidney cancer. The specimen comprised CD4+ or CD8+ T cells sorted from blood, sampled in a trial of the OX40 agonist ivuxolimab. DNA for the CDR3: TGTGCCAGCAAAGAAAACACCATATATTTT. Amino acids: CASKENTIYF.